This entry concerns a single T cell receptor beta chain. These data belong to a study of blood T cell repertoires in COVID-19. Study-level background: The origin of the acute and convalescent COVID-19 samples was the United States, Italy and Spain. Sources were T cells, B-cell-depleted T cells, or PBMCs; the material itself was cDNA or gDNA.

Trimming took off 6 bases at V and 1 base at J, with 7 bases between the two ends. The germline gives CDR1 MNHEY, CDR2 SVGEGT. The CDR3 is 12 residues long. Per the study methods: From reference gene primer amplification, estimates of nucleated cell counts were derived. Profiled with immunoSEQ multiplex PCR; TCRdb holds only in-frame clones, not every one. V, J and clone size derive from that table, while D and trimming were established from the DNA sequence. This table holds 200,000 to 250,000 clones, 88% found once. The source is a man older than 75 with acute or convalescent COVID-19. The rearrangement uses TRBV6-2 or TRBV6-3 and TRBJ2-7, with a weak D call TRBD2 (5 bases). The sequenced sample consisted of peripheral blood. The CDR3 is CASSRGSYEQYF. In nucleotides, the CDR3 is TGTGCCAGCAGCCGCGGGTCCTACGAGCAGTACTTC.